The 7 T cell receptor beta chains reported below all come from one sample, sequenced in a study of CD8 T cells in ankylosing spondylitis. TCRdb independently ran MiXCR on the 5' RACE reads; one entry per CDR3 protein. The sample yields roughly 180,000 distinct CDR3 sequences, roughly 13% seen once. Sequencing input: blood, either unsorted or a sorted T cell fraction (not recorded which). The receptor source for this set is a female donor with ankylosing spondylitis or in good health (not recorded which).

Turning to this clonotype: This may be a read error, as it is one base from a much larger clone. The chain employs TRBV5-8 and TRBJ1-3; D unclear. This CDR3 has 14 residues. Germline CDR1 reads SGHTS; CDR2 reads YDEGEE. DNA of the CDR3: TGTGCCAGCAGCTTGGCGGGCTCTGGAAACACCGTATATTTT. It is translated as CASSLAGSGNTVYF.

This clonotype was observed many times. CDR3 sequence reads: CASSDGGLKEKLFF. The CDR3 nucleotides read TGTGCCAGCAGCGATGGTGGTCTGAAGGAAAAACTGTTTTTT. The chain uses TRBV5-4 and TRBJ1-4; D is uncertain. CDR3 length equals 14 residues. Looked up from germline, CDR1 is SGHNT and CDR2 is YYREEE (reference sequence). Trimming cost V 4 bases and J 8 bases, with 15 bases left between them.

This clonotype has a handful of counts. The chain joins TRBV6-1 to TRBJ2-7, with TRBD1 matching over 8 bases. Per germline, CDR1 MNHNS and CDR2 SASEGT. Germline trimming cut 2 bases from V and 6 bases from J; bases unmatched to any gene: 9. The CDR3 totals 15 residues. Here the CDR3 reads CASSEWTGSNSEQYF. The DNA for the CDR3 is TGTGCCAGCAGTGAATGGACAGGGTCTAACTCCGAGCAGTACTTC.

Concerning this clonotype: A single base separates this from a much larger clone, so it may be a read error. The rearrangement joins TRBV6-5 to TRBJ1-2; no definite D call. CDR3 size: 15 residues. CDR1 is MNHEY, CDR2 SVGAGI, per germline. The CDR3 region has the DNA TGTGCCAGCAGTTACTCGGTCACCAGTAGGAATGGCTCCACCTTC. This sequence encodes CASSYSVTSRNGSTF.

This clonotype was observed at least ten times. The rearrangement joins TRBV7-6 to TRBJ2-3, with no clear D. V was pared by 1 base and J by 0 bases, with 11 bases between. There are 16 residues in the CDR3. In germline, CDR1 is SGHVS, CDR2 FNYEAQ. The CDR3 DNA reads TGTGCCAGCAGCTTAGTGGGTTTGGGGAGCACAGATACGCAGTATTTT. Protein sequence: CASSLVGLGSTDTQYF.

For this clonotype: One end of the junction does not line up with germline, which may come from a read error. This chain uses TRBV3-1 with TRBJ2-5; maybe TRBD2 (6 bases). The CDR3 consists of 17 residues. CDR1 is LGHDT and CDR2 is YNNKEL in the germline V gene (reference sequence). Here the CDR3 reads CATSQDYRPRRRGNQYF. In DNA, the CDR3 is TGTGCCACCAGCCAAGATTATCGGCCCCGTCGGCGGGGCAACCAGTACTTC.

Notes on this clonotype: Possible read error: a much larger clone is one base away. V gene TRBV18 combines with J gene TRBJ2-3, with TRBD2 matching 10 bases. Germline CDR1 reads KGHSH; CDR2 reads LQKENI. CDR3 size: 15 residues. The CDR3 protein is CVSSPTSGTTDTQYF. As DNA, the CDR3 is TGTGTCAGCTCACCTACTAGCGGGACCACAGATACGCAGTATTTT.